At least ten counts were recorded for the clone carrying this TCR beta chain. This may be a read error, as it is one base from a much larger clone. Lacking the conserved final phenylalanine or tryptophan, this CDR3 likely reflects a read error. The CDR3 spans 13 residues. The V gene lost 3 bases and the J gene lost 6 bases, with 11 bases spanning the gap. This entry belongs to a study of T cells in Graves' hyperthyroidism and ophthalmopathy. About the research overall: Pretreatment peripheral blood was obtained at initial diagnosis.

Each diagnosis was grounded in clinical symptoms, serum thyroxine and TRAb, thyroid ultrasound, and orbital computed tomography. Using RNA transcripts as the source, TCR beta CDR3 regions were amplified. First-round RT-PCR targeting the TCR CDR3 was performed with the HTBI primer set. TCRdb reanalysed the multiplex PCR reads using MiXCR and keeps one entry per CDR3 protein. Of roughly 240,000 distinct CDR3 sequences in the sample, 15% to 20% were seen once. The receptor was derived from a woman aged 18-29 years with Graves' ophthalmopathy. Sequencing input: blood. J is TRBJ1-1 and V is TRBV12-3 or TRBV12-4; possibly TRBD1 for D (5 bases). CDR3 protein: CASSLAGSAEAFL. The CDR3 coding sequence is TGTGCCAGCAGTTTGGCAGGGAGCGCTGAAGCTTTCCTT.